This T cell receptor delta chain was identified during a study of gamma-delta chains in newborns, infants, children. There are 17 residues in the CDR3. Per germline, CDR1 GEAIGNYY and CDR2 EKD. With 3 bases clipped from V and 0 bases from J, the junction kept 10 bases outside the gene matches. TCRdb made new clone calls on the reads using CATT. The sample has several thousand delta-chain clones, 4% to 5% seen once. As regards this clone: With a far larger clone one base away, a read error is the likely cause. Other DNA sequences in the sample encode the same CDR3.

The rearrangement uses TRDV2 and TRDJ1; TRDD3 agrees at 9 bases. Sample: blood. This receptor was obtained from a child who was a newborn, infant or young child, either healthy, febrile or measles-vaccinated (not recorded which). CDR3 region: CACDPVLGIRDTDKLIF. CDR3 DNA: TGTGCCTGTGACCCAGTACTGGGGATACGGGACACCGATAAACTCATCTTT.